One sample yielded the 14 T cell receptor beta chains listed below, sequenced in a study of T cell changes during pregnancy in multiple sclerosis. Generated by immunoSEQ multiplex PCR, the TCRdb table keeps only in-frame clones and is missing some. The table lists 40,000 to 60,000 clones, approximately 95% of them singletons, with under 0.55% in the top ten. The sequenced sample was CD4+ T cells from peripheral blood mononuclear cells, obtained in the first trimester of pregnancy. The receptors were gathered from a female donor with multiple sclerosis, enrolled in a pregnancy study.

As DNA, the CDR3 is TGTGCCAGCAGTAAACAGGGGTGGGATCAGCCCCAGCATTTT. It codes for CASSKQGWDQPQHF. This chain connects TRBV6-1 to TRBJ1-5; 7 nucleotides align to TRBD1. Germline-derived CDR1 and CDR2 are MNHNS and SASEGT. The CDR3 spans 14 residues. The J segment lost 5 bases and the V segment lost 5 bases, leaving 6 bases of the junction unmatched.

The CDR3 DNA follows: TGTGCCAGCAGCTTAACGGTAGCAGCGGGCACAGATACGCAGTATTTT. Translated: CASSLTVAAGTDTQYF. The rearrangement uses TRBV7-3 and TRBJ2-3; weak D call: TRBD2 (5 bases). The germline V gene encodes CDR1 SGHTA and CDR2 FQGTGA. V was clipped by 0 bases and J by 1 base, with 11 bases between them. This CDR3 comprises 16 residues.

The V and J genes are TRBV19 and TRBJ2-5; 8 nucleotides match TRBD1. The CDR3 runs to 15 residues. Looked up from germline, CDR1 is LNHDA and CDR2 is SQIVND (reference sequence). Trimming at V came to 5 bases and at J to 5 bases, leaving 10 bases not matched to a gene. The CDR3 sequence: CASSWAGQAGETQYF. For the CDR3, the DNA is TGTGCCAGTAGTTGGGCGGGACAGGCGGGCGAGACCCAGTACTTC.

In this sample, this clone turned up a few times. The chain recombines TRBV5-4 with TRBJ2-5; D may be TRBD1 (7 bases). From germline, CDR1 is SGHNT and CDR2 YYREEE (reference sequence). Trimming stripped 4 bases from V and 2 bases from J, with 9 bases between. The CDR3 sequence is 13 residues long. CDR3 coding DNA: TGTGCCAGCAGCGCGGGACAGCAAGAGACCCAGTACTTC. Translated, it gives CASSAGQQETQYF.

CDR3 DNA: TGTGCCAGCAGCTTAGTCGGGGAGGGGGAGCTGTTTTTT. Protein sequence: CASSLVGEGELFF. The rearrangement joins TRBV11-2 to TRBJ2-2; D might be TRBD2 (5 bases). V lost 1 base, J lost 8 bases, and 8 bases lay in between. Germline-derived CDR1 and CDR2 are SGHAT and FQNNGV. The CDR3 has 13 residues.

The chain uses TRBV21-1 and TRBJ1-5. TRBV21-1 is shown as a pseudogene. This CDR3 contains 11 residues. DNA for the CDR3: TGTGCCAGCAGCACTTATCAGCCCCAGCATTTT. It yields the protein CASSTYQPQHF.

The chain uses TRBV6-6 and TRBJ2-7; D ambiguous. Germline CDR1 is MNHNY and CDR2 is SVGAGI (reference sequence). CDR3 length equals 13 residues. Trimming left V 10 bases short and J 1 base short, with 14 bases between. For the CDR3, the DNA is TGTGCCACAGCTCCTCTAGTTTCCTACGAGCAGTACTTC. Residues: CATAPLVSYEQYF.

The chain links TRBV29-1 to TRBJ2-6, with no clear D. The CDR3 has 15 residues. The germline V and J ends were trimmed by 6 bases and 0 bases, with 12 bases remaining between them. The germline V gene has CDR1 SQVTM and CDR2 ANQGSEA. The CDR3 sequence is CSVVQFSSGANVLTF. CDR3 in DNA: TGCAGCGTAGTCCAATTCAGCTCTGGGGCCAACGTCCTGACTTTC.

A single count supports this clone. The chain carries TRBV14 and TRBJ2-7, with 9 bases that match TRBD1. Per germline, CDR1 SGHDN and CDR2 FVKESK. V lost 6 bases to trimming and J lost 5 bases; unmatched junction nucleotides: 11. CDR3 length: 15 amino acids. The CDR3 loop is CASRAAGTGIHEQYF. The CDR3 DNA is TGTGCCAGCAGAGCAGCCGGGACAGGGATCCACGAGCAGTACTTC.

J is TRBJ1-1 and V is TRBV5-5; possibly TRBD1 for D (5 bases). Germline V lookup: CDR1 SGHKS, CDR2 YYEKEE (reference sequence). The CDR3 runs to 15 residues. The V end lost 3 bases, the J end lost 8 bases, and 20 bases lay between the germline ends. The CDR3 is CASSWGGIGALEAFF. DNA of the CDR3: TGTGCCAGCAGCTGGGGTGGCATAGGGGCGCTCGAAGCTTTCTTT.

The rearrangement joins TRBV5-4 to TRBJ1-1, with a tentative D call TRBD1 (5 bases). The CDR3 sequence is 17 residues long. Trimming stripped 0 bases from V and 2 bases from J, with 17 bases between. The germline CDR1 and CDR2 sequences are SGHNT and YYREEE (reference sequence). The CDR3 here is CASSLAAGGGRNTEAFF. The CDR3 DNA follows: TGTGCCAGCAGCTTGGCGGCAGGTGGGGGGAGAAACACTGAAGCTTTCTTT. The full variable domain, completed using reference TRBV5-4 and TRBJ1-1, is ETGVTQSPTHLIKTRGQQVTLRCSSQSGHNTVSWYQQALGQGPQFIFQYYREEENGRGNFPPRFSGLQFPNYSSELNVNALELDDSALYLCASSLAAGGGRNTEAFFGQGTRLTVV.

This clone was detected only once. The chain carries TRBV19 and TRBJ1-1; D not resolved. This CDR3 comprises 13 residues. Germline CDR1 LNHDA, CDR2 SQIVND (reference sequence). V lost 5 bases and J lost 0, with 7 bases in between. This CDR3 reads CASSLRMNTEAFF. The CDR3 DNA reads TGTGCCAGTAGTCTCAGGATGAACACTGAAGCTTTCTTT.

The chain carries TRBV5-1 and TRBJ1-1; the D is unclear. CDR1 is SGHRS and CDR2 is YFSETQ in the germline V gene. The CDR3 is 16 amino acids. The V end was cut by 1 base, the J end by 1 base, with 14 bases between. The CDR3 spells CASSLIPGSPNTEAFF. CDR3 in DNA: TGCGCCAGCAGCTTGATCCCAGGCAGCCCGAACACTGAAGCTTTCTTT.

This chain joins TRBV29-1 and TRBJ1-2; possible D gene TRBD1, 5 bases. Germline values: CDR1 SQVTM, CDR2 ANQGSEA. The V and J ends lost 7 bases and 8 bases respectively, with 20 bases between them. The CDR3 spans 13 residues. Here the CDR3 DNA reads TGCAGCGCCTGGACGGAGTGGGGCAGAGGCTACACCTTC. Translated: CSAWTEWGRGYTF.